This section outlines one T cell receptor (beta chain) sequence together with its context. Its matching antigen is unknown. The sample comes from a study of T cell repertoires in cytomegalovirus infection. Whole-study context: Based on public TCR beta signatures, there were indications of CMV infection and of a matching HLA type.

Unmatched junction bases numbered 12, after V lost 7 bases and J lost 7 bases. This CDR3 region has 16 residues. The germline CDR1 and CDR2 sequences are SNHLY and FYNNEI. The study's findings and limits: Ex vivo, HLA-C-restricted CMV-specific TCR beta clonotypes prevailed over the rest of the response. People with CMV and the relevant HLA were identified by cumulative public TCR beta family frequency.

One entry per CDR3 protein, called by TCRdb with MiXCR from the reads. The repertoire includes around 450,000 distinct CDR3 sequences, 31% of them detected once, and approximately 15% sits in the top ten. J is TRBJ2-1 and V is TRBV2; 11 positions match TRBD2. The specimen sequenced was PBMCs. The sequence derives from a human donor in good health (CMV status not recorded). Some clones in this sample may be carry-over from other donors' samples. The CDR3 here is CASNRGTSGTGNEQFF. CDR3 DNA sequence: TGTGCCAGCAACCGCGGGACTAGCGGCACCGGGAATGAGCAGTTCTTC.